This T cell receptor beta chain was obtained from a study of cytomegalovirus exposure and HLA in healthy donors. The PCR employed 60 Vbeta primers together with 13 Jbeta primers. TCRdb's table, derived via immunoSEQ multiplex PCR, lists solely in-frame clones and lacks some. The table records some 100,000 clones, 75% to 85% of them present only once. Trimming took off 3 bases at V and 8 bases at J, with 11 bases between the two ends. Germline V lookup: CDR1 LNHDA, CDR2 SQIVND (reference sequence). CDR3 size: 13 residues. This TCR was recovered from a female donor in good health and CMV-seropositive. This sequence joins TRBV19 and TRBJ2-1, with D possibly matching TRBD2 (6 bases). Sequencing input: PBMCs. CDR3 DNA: TGTGCCAGTAGTATGGGCGGGGTTGATGAGCAGTTCTTC. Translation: CASSMGGVDEQFF. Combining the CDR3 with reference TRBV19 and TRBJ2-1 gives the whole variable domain DGGITQSPKYLFRKEGQNVTLSCEQNLNHDAMYWYRQDPGQGLRLIYYSQIVNDFQKGDIAEGYSVSREKKESFPLTVTSAQKNPTAFYLCASSMGGVDEQFFGPGTRLTVL.